A single sample gave rise to the 17 T cell receptor beta chains below, sequenced in a study of early T cells in non-severe SARS-CoV-2 infection. TCRdb processed the 5' RACE reads anew with MiXCR; each CDR3 protein has one entry. The sample yields about 61,000 distinct CDR3 sequences, around 12% seen once. The material was whole blood, obtained at baseline. The receptors originated from an adult who was a healthcare worker with PCR-confirmed SARS-CoV-2 infection or an uninfected control (not recorded which). The donor label of this sample is uncertain.

The chain recombines TRBV5-4 with TRBJ2-7; 7 bases map to TRBD2. Germline trimming cut 3 bases from V and 5 bases from J; bases unmatched to any gene: 14. This CDR3 has 16 residues. In germline, CDR1 is SGHNT, CDR2 YYREEE (reference sequence). CDR3 amino acids: CASSSGGTGPKDEQYV. In DNA form, the CDR3 reads TGTGCCAGCAGCTCCGGGGGGACGGGGCCGAAGGACGAGCAGTACGTC.

The chain has TRBV2 and TRBJ2-1; 10 bases line up with TRBD2. The CDR3 consists of 15 residues. Germline loops: CDR1 SNHLY, CDR2 FYNNEI. The V segment lost 8 bases and the J segment 6 bases; nucleotides outside the gene matches: 10. In DNA, the CDR3 is TGTGCCAGCTTATGGGGACTAGCGCTGATCAATGAGCAGTTCTTC. Residues: CASLWGLALINEQFF. Using reference TRBV2 and TRBJ2-1 for the parts outside the CDR3, the full variable domain is EPEVTQTPSHQVTQMGQEVILRCVPISNHLYFYWYRQILGQKVEFLVSFYNNEISEKSEIFDDQFSVERPDGSNFTLKIRSTKLEDSAMYFCASLWGLALINEQFFGPGTRLTVL.

Turning to this clonotype: This may come from a read error, since a much larger clone is one base off. The V call is TRBV5-1, the J call TRBJ2-2; TRBD1 might be the D (6 bases). This CDR3 region has 16 residues. Germline V gives CDR1 SGHRS, CDR2 YFSETQ. In DNA, the CDR3 is TGCGCCAGCAGCTTATCGGACAGCCGAGTGTCCGGGGAGCTGTCTTTT. It yields the protein CASSLSDSRVSGELSF.

This sequence joins TRBV20-1 and TRBJ2-3, with TRBD2 matching 15 bases. Losses at the gene ends were 1 base for V and 1 base for J; bases not matched to a gene: 9. This CDR3 comprises 19 residues. Germline CDR1 is DFQATT and CDR2 is SNEGSKA (reference sequence). Here the CDR3 DNA reads TGCAGTGCTAGAGCGGGACTAGCGGGGGGACCCTCGGGCACAGATACGCAGTATTTT. Protein: CSARAGLAGGPSGTDTQYF.

This chain links TRBV5-1 with TRBJ1-4, with a possible D match to TRBD1 (6 bases). CDR1 SGHRS and CDR2 YFSETQ come from the germline V gene. The CDR3 length is 18 residues. Trimming stripped 6 bases from V and 0 bases from J, with 21 bases between. CDR3 region: CASTLRLGGPATNEKLFF. The CDR3 bases are TGCGCCAGCACCCTGAGGTTGGGGGGGCCCGCAACTAATGAAAAACTGTTTTTT.

This rearrangement joins TRBV28 to TRBJ2-7; the match to TRBD1 covers 9 bases. CDR3 length: 14 amino acids. Germline V lookup: CDR1 MDHEN, CDR2 SYDVKM. The V segment lost 2 bases and the J segment 6 bases; nucleotides outside the gene matches: 5. In DNA form, the CDR3 reads TGTGCCAGCAGTTTAATGAGACAGGGGGGCGAGCAGTACGTC. Protein product: CASSLMRQGGEQYV.

In this sample, this clonotype turned up many times. CDR3 sequence: CSARTGGSYNSPLHF. CDR3 DNA: TGCAGTGCTCGGACAGGCGGGTCCTATAATTCACCCCTCCACTTT. This chain joins TRBV20-1 and TRBJ1-6; 7 bases align to TRBD1. The ends lost 5 bases at V and 1 base at J; junction bases unmatched: 5. Germline V CDR1 and CDR2: DFQATT, SNEGSKA (reference sequence). The CDR3 length is 15 residues.

This clonotype was observed a few times. The chain recombines TRBV5-5 with TRBJ1-1, with a tentative D call TRBD1 (5 bases). V dropped 0 bases and J dropped 4 bases, with 10 bases sitting between them. The CDR3 loop spans 14 amino acids. CDR1 and CDR2 (germline): SGHKS, YYEKEE (reference sequence). The CDR3 DNA follows: TGTGCCAGCAGCTTGGGGGGGATTGGCACTGAAGCTTTCTTT. This gives the protein CASSLGGIGTEAFF.

The chain is built from TRBV5-1 and TRBJ2-3; no clear D. The CDR3 has 16 residues. V was cut by 0 bases and J by 0 bases, with 11 bases left in between. From germline, CDR1 is SGHRS and CDR2 YFSETQ. The DNA of the CDR3 is TGCGCCAGCAGCTTGGGGTCGATAGGTAGCACAGATACGCAGTATTTT. Encoded protein: CASSLGSIGSTDTQYF.

This clonotype was detected many times. This sequence joins TRBV18 and TRBJ1-6; D is perhaps TRBD1 (6 bases). CDR3 length equals 14 residues. Germline V gene sequence: CDR1 KGHSH, CDR2 LQKENI. The ends were cut back, 2 bases at V and 7 bases at J, with 9 bases in the middle. Written as DNA, the CDR3 is TGTGCCAGCTCACCAGACAGGAAGAATTCACCCCTCCACTTT. It translates to CASSPDRKNSPLHF. The full variable domain, completed using reference TRBV18 and TRBJ1-6, is NAGVMQNPRHLVRRRGQEARLRCSPMKGHSHVYWYRQLPEEGLKFMVYLQKENIIDESGMPKERFSAEFPKEGPSILRIQQVVRGDSAAYFCASSPDRKNSPLHFGNGTRLTVT.

This sequence joins TRBV27 and TRBJ1-1, with a tentative D call TRBD1 (6 bases). Trimming stripped 6 bases from V and 2 bases from J, with 10 bases between. Per the germline V gene, CDR1 is MNHEY and CDR2 is SMNVEV (reference sequence). This CDR3 contains 13 residues. For the CDR3, the DNA is TGTGCCAGCAGCCACAGGGACAACACTGAAGCTTTCTTT. This gives the protein CASSHRDNTEAFF.

The rearrangement joins TRBV7-9 to TRBJ2-7; the D gene could be TRBD1 or TRBD2 (5 bases each). This CDR3 region has 11 residues. The V gene's germline CDR1 is SEHNR and CDR2 FQNEAQ (reference sequence). The V gene lost 6 bases and the J gene lost 6 bases, with 9 bases spanning the gap. In DNA, the CDR3 is TGTGCCAGCAGGAGGGACCCCGAGCAGTACGTC. Translation: CASRRDPEQYV.

This clonotype has more than one count but fewer than ten. The rearrangement links TRBV3-1 to TRBJ1-1; D ambiguous. CDR1 is LGHDT, CDR2 YNNKEL, per germline (reference sequence). Trimming shortened V by 1 base and J by 1 base, and 7 bases separated the two germline ends. The CDR3 contains 14 residues. This CDR3 is CASSQVGQNTEAFF. CDR3 nucleotide sequence: TGTGCCAGCAGCCAAGTTGGCCAGAACACTGAAGCTTTCTTT.

This clonotype came up many times. The chain couples TRBV7-9 to TRBJ1-4; D call uncertain. This CDR3 is built from 15 residues. V shed 5 bases and J shed 1 base, with 11 bases lying between them. CDR1 and CDR2 from the germline V gene are SEHNR and FQNEAQ (reference sequence). The CDR3 region has the DNA TGTGCCAGCAGCCTCTCGTCGCAAACTAATGAAAAACTGTTTTTT. This codes for CASSLSSQTNEKLFF.

This clonotype has more than one count but fewer than ten. The V call is TRBV30, the J call TRBJ2-1; 8 bases line up with TRBD1. CDR3 length: 12 residues. V dropped 2 bases and J dropped 7; count of bases not matched to a gene: 1. Germline assignment: CDR1 GTSNPN and CDR2 SVGIG (reference sequence). This CDR3 reads CAWSRTGNEQFF. In nucleotides, the CDR3 is TGTGCCTGGAGTCGGACAGGGAATGAGCAGTTCTTC.

This clonotype was detected ten times or more. The rearrangement links TRBV7-6 to TRBJ2-5; the match to TRBD1 covers 7 bases. From germline, CDR1 is SGHVS and CDR2 FNYEAQ. This CDR3 spans 14 amino acids. The V segment lost 4 bases and the J segment 4 bases; nucleotides outside the gene matches: 6. As DNA, the CDR3 is TGTGCCAGCAGCTCGACAGGGTGGGGAGAGACCCAGTACTTC. Translation gives CASSSTGWGETQYF.

This clonotype has ten or more counts. The chain has TRBV12-3 or TRBV12-4 and TRBJ2-5; 7 positions match TRBD2. The CDR3 is 15 amino acids. V trimming: 1 base; J trimming: 4 bases; junction bases outside the gene matches: 6. The CDR3 reads CASSLGRLARETQYF. The CDR3 coding sequence is TGTGCCAGCAGTTTAGGTAGACTAGCAAGAGAGACCCAGTACTTC.